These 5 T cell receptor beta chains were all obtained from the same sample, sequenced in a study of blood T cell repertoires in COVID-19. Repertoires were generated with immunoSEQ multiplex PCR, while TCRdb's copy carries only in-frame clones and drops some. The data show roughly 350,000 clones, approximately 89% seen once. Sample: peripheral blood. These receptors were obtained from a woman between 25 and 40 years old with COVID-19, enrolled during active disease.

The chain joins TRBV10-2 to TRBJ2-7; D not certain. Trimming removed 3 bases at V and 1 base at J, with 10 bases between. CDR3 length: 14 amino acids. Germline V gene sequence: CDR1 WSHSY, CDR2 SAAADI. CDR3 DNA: TGCGCCAGCAGTGACAGGTGGTCGTCCTACGAGCAGTACTTC. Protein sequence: CASSDRWSSYEQYF.

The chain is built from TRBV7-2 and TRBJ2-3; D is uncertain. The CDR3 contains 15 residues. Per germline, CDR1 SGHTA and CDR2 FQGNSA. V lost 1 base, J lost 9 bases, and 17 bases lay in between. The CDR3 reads CASSLERLTPSTQYF. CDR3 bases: TGTGCCAGCAGCTTAGAGAGACTGACCCCCAGCACGCAGTATTTT.

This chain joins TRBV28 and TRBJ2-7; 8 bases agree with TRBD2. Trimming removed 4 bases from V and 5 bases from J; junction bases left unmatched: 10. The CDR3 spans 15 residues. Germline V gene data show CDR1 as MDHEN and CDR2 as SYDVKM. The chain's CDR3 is CASSSLERELDEQYF. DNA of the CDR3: TGTGCCAGCAGTTCCTTGGAGCGGGAGCTGGACGAGCAGTACTTC.

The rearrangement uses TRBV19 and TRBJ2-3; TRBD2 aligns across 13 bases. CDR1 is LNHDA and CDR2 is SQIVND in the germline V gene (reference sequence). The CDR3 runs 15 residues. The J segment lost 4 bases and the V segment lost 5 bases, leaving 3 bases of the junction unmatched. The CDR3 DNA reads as TGTGCCAGTAGTGTAGGACTAGCGGGAGCAGATACGCAGTATTTT. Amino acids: CASSVGLAGADTQYF.

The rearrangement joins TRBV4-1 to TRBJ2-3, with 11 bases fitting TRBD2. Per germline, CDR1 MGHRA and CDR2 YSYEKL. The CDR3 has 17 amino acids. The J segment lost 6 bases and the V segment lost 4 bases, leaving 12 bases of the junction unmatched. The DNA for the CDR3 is TGCGCCAGCAGCCTCCCCGGTAGCGGGAGGGCCGAGGATACGCAGTATTTT. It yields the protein CASSLPGSGRAEDTQYF.